This T cell receptor beta chain was found in a study of PD-L1 blockade in urothelial cancer. V gave up 4 bases and J gave up 5 bases, with 12 bases separating them. This CDR3 contains 14 residues. The V gene's germline CDR1 is SEHNR and CDR2 FQNEAQ (reference sequence). Documented time point: pretreatment peripheral blood. The table came from immunoSEQ multiplex PCR; TCRdb's copy has only in-frame clones and leaves some out. Of about 72,000 clones in the sample, about 86% were seen once. This specimen was PBMCs, taken around atezolizumab (anti-PD-L1) treatment. V gene TRBV7-9 combines with J gene TRBJ2-1; TRBD2 is a possible D gene (6 bases). This clonotype originated in a man between 60 and 70 years old with urothelial cancer. The CDR3 spells CASSSRGGNNEQFF. The CDR3 DNA is TGTGCCAGCAGCTCCCGGGGCGGGAACAATGAGCAGTTCTTC. Full variable domain (outside the CDR3, taken from reference TRBV7-9 and TRBJ2-1): DTGVSQNPRHKITKRGQNVTFRCDPISEHNRLYWYRQTLGQGPEFLTYFQNEAQLEKSRLLSDRFSAERPKGSFSTLEIQRTEQGDSAMYLCASSSRGGNNEQFFGPGTRLTVL.